The entry that follows covers one TCR beta chain sequence. Its specific antigen is unknown. Nothing much larger sits one base from this clone, and base qualities are not available. These data originate in a study of post-analysis software for immune sequencing data (dated by TCRdb to about 2015). At the level of the whole study: The recorded disease courses included relapsing-remitting, secondary progressive and progressive-relapsing multiple sclerosis, and some patients had no subtype annotation. The multiple sclerosis patient repertoires were compared with ten to eleven previously published healthy control repertoires from donors aged about 6 to 28 years. A subset of samples was prepared in parallel using single-end sample barcoding, then pooled and co-amplified after Illumina adapter ligation. Results and caveats for the whole study, not just this receptor: The control group was slightly older than the multiple sclerosis patient group. When samples were clustered directly using the F measure, samples prepared in the same batch co-clustered strongly, which prompted a batch-effect correction. Multiple sclerosis patients had significantly lower normalized Chao1 diversity than controls, a result that suggests substantial peripheral T-cell clonal expansion. Patients showed significantly higher frequencies than controls for several TRBV segments, among them TRBV5-6, TRBV5-1 and TRBV20-1.

TCR beta repertoires were profiled from peripheral blood of roughly 13 young patients with multiple sclerosis to demonstrate the VDJtools post-analysis software. The multiple sclerosis patients were children and adolescents between about 6 and 16 years of age. Libraries were made using PCR. For sequencing, an Illumina HiSeq 2500 was employed. To reduce PCR and sequencing biases, unique molecular identifiers were built into the TCR beta cDNA libraries. Per 1 to 10 million input T cells, roughly 0.5 million cDNA molecules were obtained, such that each molecule approximated one T cell. The patient libraries were prepared and sequenced with the same protocol used for the earlier healthy control dataset. Within a given batch, samples were prepared together, multiplexed and sequenced on the same HiSeq lane. The authors' pipeline ran thus. Raw barcoded reads were processed with MIGEC, discarding single-read molecular identifier groups before consensus assembly and CDR3 extraction. Clonotype tables were post-analysed with VDJtools, and diversity was normalized by down-sampling all datasets to the smallest sample size. In repertoire overlap clustering, CDR3 amino acid sequences, but not nucleotide sequences, were matched to correct batch-related cross-sample contamination. TCRdb ran its own pipeline on the public reads, namely fastp trimming at Q25 and MiXCR clone calling, and kept in-frame beta chains. Each CDR3 protein gets just one entry, which takes the most common genes and DNA from the rows behind it. In this record, the V and J calls reflect TCRdb's handling and not the investigators' own analysis. The sample yields around 440,000 distinct CDR3 sequences; less than 45% were counted once. Of the sample, around an eighth is held by the ten largest clones.

The CDR1 and CDR2 encoded by the germline V gene are SGHRS and YFSETQ. The CDR3 measures 14 amino acids from cysteine to phenylalanine. The DNA shown is the 42-base CDR3, in frame from base 1. V loses 2 bases, J loses 1 base, and the germline ends lie 9 bases apart. Sequenced input: blood. The receptor comes from a girl aged 5-17 years with multiple sclerosis. The V and J segments used are TRBV5-1 and TRBJ1-1; no confident D gene assignment can be made. Here is the DNA: TGCGCCAGCAGCTTTGTGTGGGAGAACACTGAAGCTTTCTTT. Its amino acids are CASSFVWENTEAFF.